This T cell receptor (beta chain) was sequenced during a study of Ad26.COV2.S vaccination and SARS-CoV-2 variants. Germline V gene sequence: CDR1 LNHDA, CDR2 SQIVND (reference sequence). CDR3 length: 13 amino acids. V was cut by 4 bases and J by 8 bases, with 12 bases left in between. Treatment denoted: approximately 18 received Ad26.COV2.S at low or high dose, single or two shots; about 5 received placebo; per-sample allocation not given. On day 63 after the first injection, vaccine and placebo recipients gave samples. Clones were sequenced by immunoSEQ multiplex PCR, and TCRdb holds only the in-frame ones, with some missing. The table records 300,000 to 400,000 clones, 85% to 90% of them present only once.

This chain uses TRBV19 with TRBJ2-4; D may be TRBD2 (5 bases). The clonotype was recovered from a person aged 18-65 years who received the Ad26.COV2.S COVID-19 vaccine or a placebo. The starting material was peripheral blood, obtained in a trial of Ad26.COV2.S vaccine versus placebo. The CDR3 DNA reads as TGTGCCAGTAGTACCACACGGGGAGACATTCAGTACTTC. As protein: CASSTTRGDIQYF.